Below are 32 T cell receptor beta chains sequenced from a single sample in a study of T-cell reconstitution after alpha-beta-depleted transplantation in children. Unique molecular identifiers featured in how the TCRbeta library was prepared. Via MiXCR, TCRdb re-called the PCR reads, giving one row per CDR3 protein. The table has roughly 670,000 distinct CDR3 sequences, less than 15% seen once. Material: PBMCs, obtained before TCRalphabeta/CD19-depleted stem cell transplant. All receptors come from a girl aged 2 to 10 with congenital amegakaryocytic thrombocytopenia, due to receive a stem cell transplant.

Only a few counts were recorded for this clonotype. The CDR3 loop is CASSQVLGREVYEQYF. The CDR3 nucleotides are TGCGCCAGCAGCCAAGTTTTAGGCAGGGAAGTCTACGAGCAGTACTTC. The chain recombines TRBV4-1 with TRBJ2-7; a weak D match, TRBD1 (5 bases). V lost 1 base to trimming and J lost 3 bases, with 16 bases between them. The CDR3 is 16 amino acids. Germline V CDR1 and CDR2: MGHRA, YSYEKL.

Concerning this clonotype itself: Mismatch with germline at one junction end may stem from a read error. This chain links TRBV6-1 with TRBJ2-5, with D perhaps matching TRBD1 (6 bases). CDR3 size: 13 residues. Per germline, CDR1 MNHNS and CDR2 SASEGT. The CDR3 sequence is CASRPTGMETPYF. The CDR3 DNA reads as TGTGCCAGCAGACCTACAGGGATGGAGACCCCGTACTTC.

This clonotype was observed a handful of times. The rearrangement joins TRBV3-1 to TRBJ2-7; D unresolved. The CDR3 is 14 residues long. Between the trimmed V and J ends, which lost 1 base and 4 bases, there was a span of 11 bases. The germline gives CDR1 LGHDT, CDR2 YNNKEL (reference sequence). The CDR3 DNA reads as TGTGCCAGCAGCCAAGGGAGAAAGAAGTACGAGCAGTACTTC. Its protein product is CASSQGRKKYEQYF.

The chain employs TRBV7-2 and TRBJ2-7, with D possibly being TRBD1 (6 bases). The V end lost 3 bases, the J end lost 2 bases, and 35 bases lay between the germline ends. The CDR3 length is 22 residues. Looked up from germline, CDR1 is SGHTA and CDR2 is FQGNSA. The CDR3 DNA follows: TGTGCCAGCAGCTTCCCGTCCCAACACTTGGACAGCTTAGTAGGAGGCACCTACGAGCAGTACTTC. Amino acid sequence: CASSFPSQHLDSLVGGTYEQYF.

The CDR3 is CSARGPGGQGGNEQYF. Written as DNA, the CDR3 is TGCAGTGCTAGAGGACCGGGTGGACAGGGGGGAAACGAGCAGTACTTC. The chain carries TRBV20-1 and TRBJ2-7, with 10 bases aligning to TRBD1. This CDR3 comprises 16 residues. V shed 1 base and J 5 bases; nucleotides not matched to a gene: 11. Germline V gene data show CDR1 as DFQATT and CDR2 as SNEGSKA (reference sequence).

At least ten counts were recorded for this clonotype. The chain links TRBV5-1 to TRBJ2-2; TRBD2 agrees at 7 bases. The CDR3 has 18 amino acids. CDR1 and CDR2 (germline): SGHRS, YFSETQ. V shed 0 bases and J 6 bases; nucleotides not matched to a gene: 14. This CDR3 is CASSLAMAGAPSAGELFF. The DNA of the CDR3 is TGCGCCAGCAGCTTGGCGATGGCGGGAGCCCCCTCAGCCGGGGAGCTGTTTTTT.

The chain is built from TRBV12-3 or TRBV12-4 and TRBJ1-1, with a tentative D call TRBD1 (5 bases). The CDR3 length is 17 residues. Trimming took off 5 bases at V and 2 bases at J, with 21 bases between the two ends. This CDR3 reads CASSPPRDSSPNTEAFF. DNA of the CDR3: TGTGCCAGCAGTCCACCGAGGGACTCGAGCCCCAACACTGAAGCTTTCTTT.

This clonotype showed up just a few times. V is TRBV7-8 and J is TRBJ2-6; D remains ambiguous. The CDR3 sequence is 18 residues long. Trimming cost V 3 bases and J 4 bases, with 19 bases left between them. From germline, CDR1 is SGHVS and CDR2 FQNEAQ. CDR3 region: CASSFGVKKSSGANVLTF. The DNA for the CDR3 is TGTGCCAGCAGCTTCGGTGTCAAAAAATCATCCGGGGCCAACGTCCTGACTTTC.

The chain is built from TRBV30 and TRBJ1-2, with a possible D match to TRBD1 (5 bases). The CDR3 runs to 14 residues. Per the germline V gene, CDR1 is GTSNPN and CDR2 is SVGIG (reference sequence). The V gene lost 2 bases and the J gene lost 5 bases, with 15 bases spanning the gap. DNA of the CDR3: TGTGCCTGGAGTATCGGGACGACGGGGTATGGCTACACCTTC. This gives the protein CAWSIGTTGYGYTF.

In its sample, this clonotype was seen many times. The DNA for the CDR3 is TGCAGTGCCCGGCTTAGACAGGAGCGCGAGCAGTACTTC. It is translated as CSARLRQEREQYF. The V and J genes are TRBV20-1 and TRBJ2-7; TRBD1 might be the D (6 bases). In germline, CDR1 is DFQATT, CDR2 SNEGSKA (reference sequence). The CDR3 extends over 13 amino acids. The germline V and J ends were trimmed by 6 bases and 6 bases, with 18 bases remaining between them.

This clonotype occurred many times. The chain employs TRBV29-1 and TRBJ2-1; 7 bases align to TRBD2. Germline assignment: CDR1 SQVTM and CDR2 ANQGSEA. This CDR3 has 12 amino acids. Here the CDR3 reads CTDRLAHNEQFF. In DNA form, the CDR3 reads TGCACCGACCGACTAGCCCACAATGAGCAGTTCTTC.

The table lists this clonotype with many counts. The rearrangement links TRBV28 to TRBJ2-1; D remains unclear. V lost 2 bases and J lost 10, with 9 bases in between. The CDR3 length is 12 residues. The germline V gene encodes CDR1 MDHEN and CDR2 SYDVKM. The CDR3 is CASSLRLREQFF. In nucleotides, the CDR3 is TGTGCCAGCAGTTTAAGGTTACGGGAGCAGTTCTTC.

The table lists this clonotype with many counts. DNA of the CDR3: TGTGCCAGCAGTTACCGGGACTACAATGAGCAGTTCTTC. Amino acid sequence: CASSYRDYNEQFF. V is TRBV6-5 and J is TRBJ2-1, with D perhaps TRBD2 (5 bases). Germline CDR1 is MNHEY and CDR2 is SVGAGI. There are 13 residues in the CDR3. Trimming cost V 2 bases and J 3 bases, with 5 bases left between them.

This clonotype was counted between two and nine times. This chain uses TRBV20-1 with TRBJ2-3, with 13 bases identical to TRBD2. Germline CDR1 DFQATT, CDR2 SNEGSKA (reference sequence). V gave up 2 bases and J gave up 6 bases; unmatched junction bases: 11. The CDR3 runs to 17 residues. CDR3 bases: TGCAGTGCTAGAAAGGGGACTAGCGGGACCACTAAGGATACGCAGTATTTT. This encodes CSARKGTSGTTKDTQYF.

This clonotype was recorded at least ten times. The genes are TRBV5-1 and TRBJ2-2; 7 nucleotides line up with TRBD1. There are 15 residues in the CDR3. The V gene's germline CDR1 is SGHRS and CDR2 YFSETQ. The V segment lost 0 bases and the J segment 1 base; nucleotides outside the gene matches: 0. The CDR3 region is CASSLDRGNTGELFF. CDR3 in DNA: TGCGCCAGCAGCTTGGACAGGGGGAACACCGGGGAGCTGTTTTTT.

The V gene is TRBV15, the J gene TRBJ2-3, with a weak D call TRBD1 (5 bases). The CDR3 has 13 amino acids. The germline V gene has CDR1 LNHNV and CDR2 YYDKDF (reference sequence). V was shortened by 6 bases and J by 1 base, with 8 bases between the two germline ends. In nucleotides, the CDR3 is TGTGCCACCAGAATAGGGGGCACAGATACGCAGTATTTT. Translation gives CATRIGGTDTQYF.

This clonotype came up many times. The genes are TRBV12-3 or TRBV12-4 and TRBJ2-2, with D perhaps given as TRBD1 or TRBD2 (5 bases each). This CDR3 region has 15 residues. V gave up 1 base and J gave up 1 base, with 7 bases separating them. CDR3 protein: CASSLGDLNTGELFF. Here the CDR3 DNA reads TGTGCCAGCAGTTTAGGGGACCTGAACACCGGGGAGCTGTTTTTT.

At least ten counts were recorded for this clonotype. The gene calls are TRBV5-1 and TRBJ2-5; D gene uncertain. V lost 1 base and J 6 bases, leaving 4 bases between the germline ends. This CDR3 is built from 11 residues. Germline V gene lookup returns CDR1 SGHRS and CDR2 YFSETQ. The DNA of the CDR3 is TGCGCCAGCAGCTTGATGAAGACCCAGTACTTC. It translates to CASSLMKTQYF. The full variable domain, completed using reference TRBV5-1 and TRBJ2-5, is KAGVTQTPRYLIKTRGQQVTLSCSPISGHRSVSWYQQTPGQGLQFLFEYFSETQRNKGNFPGRFSGRQFSNSRSEMNVSTLELGDSALYLCASSLMKTQYFGPGTRLLVL.

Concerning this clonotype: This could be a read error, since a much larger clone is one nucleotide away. The DNA of the CDR3 is TGTGCCAGCAGCACGACTCGCGGAGGGAGGTTAACTTACGAGCAGTACTTC. This encodes CASSTTRGGRLTYEQYF. The rearrangement uses TRBV7-9 and TRBJ2-7; perhaps TRBD2 as D (6 bases). Looked up from germline, CDR1 is SEHNR and CDR2 is FQNEAQ (reference sequence). The CDR3 is made up of 17 amino acids. Trimming removed 5 bases at V and 4 bases at J, with 24 bases between.

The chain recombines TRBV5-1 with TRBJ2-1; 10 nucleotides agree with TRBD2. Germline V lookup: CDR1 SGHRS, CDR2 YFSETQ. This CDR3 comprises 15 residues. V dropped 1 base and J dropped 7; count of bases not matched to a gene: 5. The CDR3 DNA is TGCGCCAGCAGCTTGCCTCTAGCGGGAGAGAATGAGCAGTTCTTC. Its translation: CASSLPLAGENEQFF.

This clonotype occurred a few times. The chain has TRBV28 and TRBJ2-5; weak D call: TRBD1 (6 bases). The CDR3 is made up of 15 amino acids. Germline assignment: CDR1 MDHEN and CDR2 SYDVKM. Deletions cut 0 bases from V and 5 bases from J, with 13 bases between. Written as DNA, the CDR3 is TGTGCCAGCAGTTTATGGCAGACAGGCAGGGAGACCCAGTACTTC. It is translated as CASSLWQTGRETQYF.

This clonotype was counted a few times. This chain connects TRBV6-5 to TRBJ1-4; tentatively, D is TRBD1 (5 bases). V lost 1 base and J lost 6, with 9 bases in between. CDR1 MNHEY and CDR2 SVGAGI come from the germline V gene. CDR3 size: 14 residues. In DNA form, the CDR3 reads TGTGCCAGCAGTTACTTGGGGGGGGATGAAAAACTGTTTTTT. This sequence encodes CASSYLGGDEKLFF.

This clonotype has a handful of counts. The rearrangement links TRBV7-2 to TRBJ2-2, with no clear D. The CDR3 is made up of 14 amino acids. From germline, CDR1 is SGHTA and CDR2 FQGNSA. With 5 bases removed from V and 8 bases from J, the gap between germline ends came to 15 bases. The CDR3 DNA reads TGTGCCAGCAGCGGCTTCGTCAGGATTGGGGAGCTGTTTTTT. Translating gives CASSGFVRIGELFF.

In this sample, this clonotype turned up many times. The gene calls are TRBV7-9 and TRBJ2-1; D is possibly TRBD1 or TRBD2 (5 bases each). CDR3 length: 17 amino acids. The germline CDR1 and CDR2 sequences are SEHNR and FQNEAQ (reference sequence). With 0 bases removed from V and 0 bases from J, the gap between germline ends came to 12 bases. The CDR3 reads CASSLAHEGLSYNEQFF. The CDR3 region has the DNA TGTGCCAGCAGCTTAGCGCACGAGGGGCTCTCCTACAATGAGCAGTTCTTC.

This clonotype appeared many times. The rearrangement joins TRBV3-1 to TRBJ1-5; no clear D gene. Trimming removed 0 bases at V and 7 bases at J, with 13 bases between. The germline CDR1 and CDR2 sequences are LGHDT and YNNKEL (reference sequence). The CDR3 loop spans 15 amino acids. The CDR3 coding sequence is TGTGCCAGCAGCCAAGAGATGGACCCTAACCAGCCCCAGCATTTT. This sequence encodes CASSQEMDPNQPQHF.

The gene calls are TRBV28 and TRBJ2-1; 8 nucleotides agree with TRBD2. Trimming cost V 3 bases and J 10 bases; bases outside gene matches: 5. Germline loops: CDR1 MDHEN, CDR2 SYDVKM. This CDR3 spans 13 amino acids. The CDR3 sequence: CASSFFGRDEQFF. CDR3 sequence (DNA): TGTGCCAGCAGTTTCTTCGGGAGGGACGAGCAGTTCTTC.

DNA of the CDR3: TGCGCCAGCAGCTTGGGGGACGCCAAACAACAGCCCCAGCATTTT. It codes for CASSLGDAKQQPQHF. The chain combines TRBV5-1 with TRBJ1-5, with D possibly matching TRBD1 (5 bases). Trimming removed 0 bases at V and 7 bases at J, with 14 bases between. The CDR3 has 15 residues. Germline V gives CDR1 SGHRS, CDR2 YFSETQ.

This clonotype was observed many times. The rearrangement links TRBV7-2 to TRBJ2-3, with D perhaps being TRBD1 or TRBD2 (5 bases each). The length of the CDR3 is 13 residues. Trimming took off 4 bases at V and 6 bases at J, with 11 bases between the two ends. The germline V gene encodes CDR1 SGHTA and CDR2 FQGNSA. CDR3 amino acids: CASSWGIADTQYF. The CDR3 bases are TGTGCCAGCAGCTGGGGGATTGCGGATACGCAGTATTTT.

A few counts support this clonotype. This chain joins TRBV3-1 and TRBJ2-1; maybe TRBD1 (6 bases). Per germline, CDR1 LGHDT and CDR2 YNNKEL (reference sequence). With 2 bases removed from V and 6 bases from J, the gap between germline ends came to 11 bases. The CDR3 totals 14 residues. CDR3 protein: CASSQRGHPNEQFF. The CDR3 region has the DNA TGTGCCAGCAGCCAAAGGGGACACCCCAATGAGCAGTTCTTC.

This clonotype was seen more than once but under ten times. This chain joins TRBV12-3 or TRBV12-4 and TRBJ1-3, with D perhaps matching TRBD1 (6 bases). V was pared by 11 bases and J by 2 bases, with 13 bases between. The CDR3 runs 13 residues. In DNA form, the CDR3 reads TGTGCCGGGACCAAGGGGGCTGGAAACACCATATATTTT. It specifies CAGTKGAGNTIYF.

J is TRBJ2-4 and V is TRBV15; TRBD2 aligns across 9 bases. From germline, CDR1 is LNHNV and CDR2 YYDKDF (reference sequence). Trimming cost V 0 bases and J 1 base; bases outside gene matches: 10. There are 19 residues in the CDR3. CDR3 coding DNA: TGTGCCACCAGCAGAGATTGGCGGGAGGGCCCCTTGGCCAAAAACATTCAGTACTTC. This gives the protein CATSRDWREGPLAKNIQYF.

This CDR3 is CATNAGGPLLNYGYTF. The CDR3 nucleotides are TGTGCCACCAATGCGGGGGGGCCGCTTTTGAACTATGGCTACACCTTC. The rearrangement uses TRBV10-3 and TRBJ1-2; tentative D call: TRBD1 (6 bases). The CDR3 contains 16 residues. Germline lookup yields CDR1 ENHRY and CDR2 SYGVKD. V was trimmed by 10 bases and J by 2 bases, leaving 23 bases between them.